This T cell receptor (beta chain) was sequenced during a study of early T cells in non-severe SARS-CoV-2 infection. This clonotype was seen a few times. TCRdb used MiXCR to reprocess the 5' RACE reads, holding one entry per CDR3 protein. Here the sample spans some 51,000 distinct CDR3 sequences, about 16% being singletons. The clonotype comes from an adult who was a healthcare worker with PCR-confirmed SARS-CoV-2 infection or an uninfected control (not recorded which). The source was whole blood, collected at baseline.

The CDR3 sequence: CAISEDGNSPLHF. As DNA, the CDR3 is TGTGCCATCAGTGAAGACGGAAATTCACCCCTCCACTTT. The chain couples TRBV10-3 to TRBJ1-6; D gene ambiguous. There are 13 residues in the CDR3. Deletions cut 3 bases from V and 7 bases from J, with 7 bases between. Germline V gives CDR1 ENHRY, CDR2 SYGVKD.